This T cell receptor beta chain was recovered during a study of OX40 agonist ivuxolimab in advanced cancers. Turning to the study itself: Patients undergoing dose escalation presented with hepatocellular carcinoma, melanoma, renal cell or head and neck cancer. Study-wide findings and caveats: Nonresponders included some who also had low normalized T-cell clonal expansion. The study did not work out the antigen specificity of the expanded peripheral T cells.

A note on this clone: Its specificity is not known.

TCRdb's copy holds only in-frame clones and misses some; the assay was immunoSEQ multiplex PCR. The sample records around 95,000 clones, around 91% being singletons. Autoimmune disease history or systemic immunosuppression barred patients. Here the sequenced sample was CD4+ or CD8+ T cells sorted from blood, taken in a trial of the OX40 agonist ivuxolimab. This receptor was identified in an adult with an advanced solid tumor such as melanoma, head and neck, liver or kidney cancer.

For the CDR3, the DNA is TGTGCCATCAGTCCAGACAGGGTAGGCAATGAGCAGTTCTTC. Protein sequence: CAISPDRVGNEQFF. J is TRBJ2-1 and V is TRBV10-3; TRBD1 matches 7 bases. This CDR3 spans 14 amino acids. The J segment lost 6 bases and the V segment lost 5 bases, leaving 7 bases of the junction unmatched. Germline V CDR1 and CDR2: ENHRY, SYGVKD.